Listed here are 5 T cell receptor beta chains from one sample, sequenced in a study of Graves' ophthalmopathy and Graves' hyperthyroidism. From RNA, the CDR3 regions of TCR beta chains were amplified and sequenced. Investigators did first-round RT-PCR with HTBI primers, then second-round multiplex PCR. TCRdb called the multiplex PCR reads again in MiXCR, with one record for every CDR3 protein. The sample lists a few hundred thousand distinct CDR3 sequences, under 40% seen once, with about 4% in the top ten. Input material: peripheral blood or thyroid tissue (not recorded which). The source of these receptors is an adult man with Graves' hyperthyroidism.

This chain joins TRBV19 and TRBJ2-2; 7 nucleotides match TRBD1. This CDR3 contains 13 residues. The ends lost 8 bases at V and 8 bases at J; junction bases unmatched: 8. Per the germline V gene, CDR1 is LNHDA and CDR2 is SQIVND (reference sequence). The CDR3 spells CASGINRGGELFF. The CDR3 coding sequence is TGTGCCAGTGGAATTAACAGGGGTGGGGAGCTGTTTTTT.

This chain links TRBV7-9 with TRBJ1-4; possibly TRBD1 for D (6 bases). CDR3 size: 16 residues. Germline CDR1 is SEHNR and CDR2 is FQNEAQ (reference sequence). V was cut by 7 bases and J by 8 bases, with 23 bases left in between. As DNA, the CDR3 is TGTGCCAGCACCTCAGAGGTTGGGGGGCCGGGAGAAAAACTGTTTTTT. Encoded protein: CASTSEVGGPGEKLFF.

As concerns this clonotype: The junction differs from germline at one of its ends, possibly a read error. The V and J genes are TRBV20-1 and TRBJ1-4, with 10 bases identical to TRBD1. Germline assignment: CDR1 DFQATT and CDR2 SNEGSKA (reference sequence). The CDR3 sequence is 13 residues long. The CDR3 region is CSATGTGVEKLFF. The CDR3 bases are TGCAGTGCCACCGGGACAGGGGTGGAAAAACTGTTCTTT.

A remark on this clonotype: Just one base apart from a much larger clone, this may be a read error. The J gene is TRBJ2-7, the V gene TRBV5-1; 11 bases align to TRBD2. The CDR3 spans 16 residues. Germline loops: CDR1 SGHRS, CDR2 YFSETQ. The CDR3 nucleotides read TGCGCCAGCAGCTTGGGGCTAGCGGGGGGAGCCTACGGGCAGTACTTC. This gives the protein CASSLGLAGGAYGQYF.

This chain links TRBV12-3 or TRBV12-4 with TRBJ2-3, with 8 bases identical to TRBD2. This CDR3 region has 16 residues. J lost 0 bases, V lost 7 bases, and 9 bases had no gene match. For the CDR3, the DNA is TGTGCCAGCAAGGACGGACTAGCAGCTAGCACAGATACGCAGTATTTT. Translating gives CASKDGLAASTDTQYF.